The rows below give T cell receptor beta chains drawn from one sample of a study of regulatory T cells in long-lasting Graves disease. MiXCR was run by TCRdb on the multiplex PCR reads, yielding one entry per CDR3 protein. The table includes over 650,000 distinct CDR3 sequences, roughly 30% detected once. Sequencing was performed on peripheral blood mononuclear cells (PBMCs), taken when the disease was refractory, from a patient treated with antithyroid drugs. The receptors were gathered from a female donor with Graves disease. Both conserved end residues are part of each CDR3. D genes are given only for firm matches. Clone size appears in some rows only: once, few, many, or a class for an expanded clone.

clone_size	v_call	d_call	j_call	cdr3_nt	cdr3_aa
.	TRBV20-1	TRBD1	TRBJ1-4	TGCAGTGCTCTGACAGGGGTGGGTGAAAAACTGTTTTTT	CSALTGVGEKLFF
.	TRBV28	.	TRBJ1-4	TGTGCCAGCAGTACAACCGATTATTCAACTAATGAAAAACTGGTTTTT	CASSTTDYSTNEKLVF
few	TRBV20-1	.	TRBJ2-5	TGCAGTGCTTCCTTCTCGACTAGTCAAGAGACCCAGTACTTC	CSASFSTSQETQYF
.	TRBV7-9	.	TRBJ2-7	TGTGCCAGCAGTCCGGTGGGGAGTATCTACGAGCAGTACTTC	CASSPVGSIYEQYF
many	TRBV28	TRBD1	TRBJ1-2	TGTGCCAGCAGTCTCCGGACAGGGGGCCCGTATGGCTACACCTTC	CASSLRTGGPYGYTF
once	TRBV20-1	TRBD1	TRBJ1-1	TGCAGTGCTAGAGGGTCCCGGGGACAGCAGAACACTGAAGCTTTCTTT	CSARGSRGQQNTEAFF
.	TRBV5-1	.	TRBJ2-2	TGCGCCAGCAGCTTGGGTACCCTACCCGGGGAGCTGTTTTTT	CASSLGTLPGELFF
many	TRBV7-9	.	TRBJ2-5	TGTGCCAGCAGTTCGGGGGAGTACCAAGAGACCCAGTACTTC	CASSSGEYQETQYF
few	TRBV18	.	TRBJ1-1	TGTGCCAGCTCCGCAGGCAGCGGGAGGAACACTGAAGCTTTCTTT	CASSAGSGRNTEAFF
few	TRBV4-1	.	TRBJ2-5	TGCGCCAGCAGCCAAGTTATGCCGGGGGTGGGCGGTGAGACCCAGTACTTC	CASSQVMPGVGGETQYF
many	TRBV28	TRBD1	TRBJ1-5	TGTGCCAGCAGTCTCGGGACAGGGGGCGCGAGGCAGCCCCAGCATTTT	CASSLGTGGARQPQHF
few	TRBV12-3/TRBV12-4	TRBD2	TRBJ2-7	TGTGCCAGCAGTTTCATTGTAGCGGGAGCCGACGAGCAGTACTTC	CASSFIVAGADEQYF
many	TRBV28	TRBD2	TRBJ2-7	TGTGCCAGCAGCCCCCATGGTAGCGGGAGAAAATACGAGCAGTACTTC	CASSPHGSGRKYEQYF
many	TRBV5-5	TRBD1	TRBJ2-7	TGCGCCAGCAGCCCTGGACAGGGTTGGTACGAGCAGTACTTC	CASSPGQGWYEQYF
.	TRBV5-1	TRBD1	TRBJ1-5	TGCGCCAGCAGCCCGGGACAGGGGGCCATTGGGAATCAGCCCCAGCATTTT	CASSPGQGAIGNQPQHF
.	TRBV6-1	.	TRBJ2-7	TGTGCCAGCGTGGGGGAAAAGGGGACATACGAGCAGTACTTC	CASVGEKGTYEQYF
many	TRBV6-2/TRBV6-3	.	TRBJ1-2	TGTGCCAGCTTCTCCCGACAGGCCAACTATGGCTACACCTTC	CASFSRQANYGYTF
.	TRBV28	TRBD1	TRBJ1-2	TGTGCCAGCAGTCACGGGACAGGGGGTTCCTATGGCTACACCTTC	CASSHGTGGSYGYTF
.	TRBV6-2/TRBV6-3	.	TRBJ1-1	TGTGCCGGCGGGGTCGGGAACACTGAAGCTTTCTTT	CAGGVGNTEAFF
.	TRBV12-3/TRBV12-4	TRBD2	TRBJ2-7	TGTGCCAGCAGTCGAAGCGGGAGGGACCCCTACGAGCAGTACTTC	CASSRSGRDPYEQYF
few	TRBV28	.	TRBJ2-2	TGTGCCAGCAGTTTATCCTACAGGGTGAACACCGGGGAGCTGTTTTTT	CASSLSYRVNTGELFF
few	TRBV6-2/TRBV6-3	.	TRBJ1-1	TGTGCCAGCAGTATCCGGGGGGAAAACACTGAAGCTTTCTTT	CASSIRGENTEAFF
.	TRBV24-1	TRBD2	TRBJ2-1	TGTGCCACCAGTGCCACCACGGGACTAGCGATGTTCTTC	CATSATTGLAMFF
many	TRBV3-1	.	TRBJ2-7	TGTGCCAGCAGCCAAGGGCACTCGACCTACGAGCAGTACTTC	CASSQGHSTYEQYF
few	TRBV2	TRBD1	TRBJ1-1	TGTGCCAGCAGTGACGACAGGGACCCTCCTGAAGCTTTCTTT	CASSDDRDPPEAFF
.	TRBV20-1	TRBD1	TRBJ1-1	TGCAGTGCCGGGACAGGAGGGATCACTGAAGCTTTCTTT	CSAGTGGITEAFF
.	TRBV6-2/TRBV6-3	TRBD2	TRBJ2-7	TGTGCCAGCATGATAGCGGGAGTGGGAGAGCAGTACTTC	CASMIAGVGEQYF
.	TRBV6-2/TRBV6-3	TRBD2	TRBJ2-3	TGTGCCAGCAGTGAACGCGGACTAGCGCTTACAGGAGATACGCAGTATTTT	CASSERGLALTGDTQYF
few	TRBV28	.	TRBJ1-6	TGTGCCAGCAGTTTCCGGGGGGGGGGGCGAAATTCACCCCTCCACTTT	CASSFRGGGRNSPLHF
few	TRBV7-6	.	TRBJ2-7	TGTGCCAGCAGCTTAGCGGAGGGGGCGGGCTACGAGCAGTACTTC	CASSLAEGAGYEQYF
.	TRBV30	.	TRBJ2-1	TGTGCCTGGAGTGTACCGGGCTCCTACAATGAGCAGTTCTTC	CAWSVPGSYNEQFF
.	TRBV5-1	TRBD2	TRBJ2-7	TGCGCCAGCAGCTTCGGGACTAGCGGGAGGGCCAAGTCCGAGCAGTACTTC	CASSFGTSGRAKSEQYF
few	TRBV6-5	.	TRBJ1-1	TGTGCCAGCAGTTACGTTGGGGAGAACACTGAAGCTTTCTTT	CASSYVGENTEAFF
.	TRBV5-1	TRBD2	TRBJ2-7	TGCGCCAACAGCTTGGGAGGGACTAGCGGGATCGACGAGCAGTACTTC	CANSLGGTSGIDEQYF
once	TRBV28	TRBD1	TRBJ2-2	TGTGCCAGCAGTTCCCCACGCCGACAGGGATGGGCCGGGGAGCTGCTTTTT	CASSSPRRQGWAGELLF
many	TRBV2	TRBD1	TRBJ2-7	TGTGCCAGCAGTGATCCGGACAGGCCCTACGAGCAGTACTTC	CASSDPDRPYEQYF
few	TRBV9	TRBD1	TRBJ1-4	TGTGCCAGCAGCCTCAGGGGGTTTGGGGAAAAACTGTTTTTT	CASSLRGFGEKLFF
many	TRBV30	.	TRBJ1-1	TGTGCCTGGAGTGTGCAGGGGACTGAAGCTTTCTTT	CAWSVQGTEAFF
once	TRBV24-1	.	TRBJ1-2	TGTGCCACCAGTGATTTCTGGACAGATTGTGGCTACACCTTC	CATSDFWTDCGYTF
.	TRBV20-1	.	TRBJ2-3	TGCAGTGCTAGACCCCCCGGTGGCCCAGATACGCAGTATTTT	CSARPPGGPDTQYF